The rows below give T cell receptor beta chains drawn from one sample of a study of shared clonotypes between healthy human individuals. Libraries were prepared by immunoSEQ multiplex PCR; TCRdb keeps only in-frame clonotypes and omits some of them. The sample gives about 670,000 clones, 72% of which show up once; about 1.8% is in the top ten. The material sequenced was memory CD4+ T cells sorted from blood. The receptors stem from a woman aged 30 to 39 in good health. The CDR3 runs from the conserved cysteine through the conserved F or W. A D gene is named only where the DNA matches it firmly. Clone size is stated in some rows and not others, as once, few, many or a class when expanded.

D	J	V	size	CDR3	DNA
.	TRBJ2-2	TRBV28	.	CASRLDGAGELFF	TGTGCCAGCAGACTAGACGGAGCCGGGGAGCTGTTTTTT
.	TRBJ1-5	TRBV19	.	CASSIEGRVNQPQHF	TGTGCCAGTAGTATAGAAGGCAGAGTCAATCAGCCCCAGCATTTT
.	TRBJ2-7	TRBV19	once	CASSIRRDGYEQYF	TGTGCCAGTAGTATACGCAGGGACGGCTACGAGCAGTACTTC
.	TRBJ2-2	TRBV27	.	CASVPHGVGATGELFF	TGTGCCAGCGTTCCCCATGGAGTGGGGGCAACCGGGGAGCTGTTTTTT
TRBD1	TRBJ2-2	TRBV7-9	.	CASSPRQGEAGELFF	TGTGCCAGCAGCCCGAGACAGGGTGAGGCCGGGGAGCTGTTTTTT
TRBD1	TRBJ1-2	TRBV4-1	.	CASSPQGLGGYTF	TGCGCCAGCAGCCCACAGGGGCTGGGGGGCTACACCTTC
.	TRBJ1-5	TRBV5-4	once	CASSLLGDQPQHF	TGTGCCAGCAGCTTGTTGGGGGATCAGCCCCAGCATTTT
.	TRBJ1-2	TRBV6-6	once	CASSYPDNYGYTF	TGTGCCAGCAGTTACCCCGACAACTATGGCTACACCTTC
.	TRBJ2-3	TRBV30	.	CAWRRPSTDTQYF	TGTGCCTGGAGGAGACCTAGCACAGATACGCAGTATTTT
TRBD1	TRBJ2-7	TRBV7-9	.	CASSPGTGAPYEQYF	TGTGCCAGCAGTCCAGGGACAGGGGCCCCCTACGAGCAGTACTTC
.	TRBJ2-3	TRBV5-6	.	CASSLYGSSADTQYF	TGTGCCAGCAGCTTGTACGGGAGTTCGGCAGATACGCAGTATTTT
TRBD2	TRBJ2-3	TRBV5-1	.	CASSLDDSGSRGEVTDTQYF	TGCGCCAGCAGCTTGGATGATAGCGGGAGCAGGGGGGAAGTCACAGATACGCAGTATTTT
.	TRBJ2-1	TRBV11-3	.	CASSLGTATYNEQFF	TGTGCCAGCAGCTTGGGAACGGCTACCTACAATGAGCAGTTCTTC
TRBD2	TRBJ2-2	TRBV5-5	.	CASSLEVLAGSANTGELFF	TGTGCCAGCAGCTTGGAAGTACTAGCGGGATCCGCGAACACCGGGGAGCTGTTTTTT
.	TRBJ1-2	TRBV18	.	CASSPFQGSGYTF	TGTGCCAGCTCACCGTTCCAGGGTAGCGGCTACACCTTC
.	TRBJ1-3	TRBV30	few	CAWSVRAVTSTGNTIYF	TGTGCCTGGAGTGTAAGGGCGGTAACCTCTACTGGAAACACCATATATTTT
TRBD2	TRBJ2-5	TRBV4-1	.	CASSQDRSGSVKTQYF	TGCGCCAGCAGCCAAGATCGGAGCGGGAGTGTGAAGACCCAGTACTTC
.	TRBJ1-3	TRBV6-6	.	CASRKIGPSGNTIYF	TGTGCCAGCAGAAAAATCGGGCCCTCTGGAAACACCATATATTTT
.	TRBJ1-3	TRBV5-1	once	CASSLTLARNTIYF	TGCGCCAGCAGCTTGACCCTCGCGAGAAACACCATATATTTT
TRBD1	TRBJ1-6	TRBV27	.	CASGGQGNSPLHF	TGTGCCTCGGGGGGACAGGGAAATTCACCCCTCCACTTT
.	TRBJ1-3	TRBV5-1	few	CASSPLPYVGDSGNTIYF	TGCGCCAGCAGCCCCTTACCCTATGTAGGCGACTCTGGAAACACCATATATTTT
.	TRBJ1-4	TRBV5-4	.	CASSLGSGALGKKLFF	TGTGCCAGCAGCTTGGGCTCAGGGGCGCTGGGGAAAAAACTGTTTTTT
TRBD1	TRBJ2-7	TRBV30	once	CAWSVKRQGAREQYF	TGTGCCTGGAGTGTAAAGCGGCAGGGGGCGCGCGAGCAGTACTTC
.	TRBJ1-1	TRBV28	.	CASSFSLTEAFF	TGTGCCAGCAGTTTCAGCCTCACTGAAGCTTTCTTT
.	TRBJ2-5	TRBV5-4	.	CASSRDEETQYF	TGTGCCAGCAGCCGCGACGAAGAGACCCAGTACTTC
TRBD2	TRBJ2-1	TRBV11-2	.	CASSTRTSGRYNEQFF	TGTGCCAGCAGCACCAGGACTAGCGGGAGGTACAATGAGCAGTTCTTC
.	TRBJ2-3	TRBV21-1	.	CASSFRGQATDTQYF	TGTGCCAGCAGCTTTCGGGGCCAAGCCACAGATACGCAGTATTTT
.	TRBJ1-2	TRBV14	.	CASSQGAIYGYTF	TGTGCCAGCAGCCAAGGGGCTATCTATGGCTACACCTTC
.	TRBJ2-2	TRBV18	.	CASSPQTGSYTGELFF	TGTGCCAGCTCACCTCAGACCGGGAGTTACACCGGGGAGCTGTTTTTT
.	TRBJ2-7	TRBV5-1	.	CASSPLLDGEQYF	TGCGCCAGCAGCCCCCTACTTGACGGAGAGCAGTACTTC
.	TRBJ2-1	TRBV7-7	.	CASSSGPTNEQFF	TGTGCCAGCAGCTCAGGACCGACCAATGAGCAGTTCTTC
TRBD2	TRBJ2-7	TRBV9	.	CASSAGLAEYEQYF	TGTGCCAGCAGCGCGGGACTAGCTGAGTACGAGCAGTACTTC
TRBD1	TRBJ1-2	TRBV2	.	CASSVGTGVVGGYTF	TGTGCCAGCAGTGTCGGGACAGGGGTTGTGGGTGGCTACACCTTC
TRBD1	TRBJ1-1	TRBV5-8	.	CASSGTGVFNTEAFF	TGTGCCAGCAGCGGGACAGGGGTCTTCAACACTGAAGCTTTCTTT
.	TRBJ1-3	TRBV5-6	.	CASSKTSSGNTIYF	TGTGCCAGCAGCAAGACAAGCTCTGGAAACACCATATATTTT
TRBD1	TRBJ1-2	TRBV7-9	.	CASSPTGGYGYTF	TGTGCCAGCAGCCCTACAGGGGGTTATGGCTACACCTTC
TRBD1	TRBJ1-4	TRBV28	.	CASSFATTGGGREKLFF	TGTGCCAGCAGTTTTGCAACCACAGGGGGCGGACGTGAAAAACTGTTTTTT
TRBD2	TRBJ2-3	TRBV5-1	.	CASSEGLATSTDTQYF	TGCGCCAGCAGCGAGGGACTAGCGACTAGCACAGATACGCAGTATTTT
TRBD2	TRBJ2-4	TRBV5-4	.	CASSLRLAGGSRAKNIQYF	TGTGCCAGCAGCTTAAGACTAGCGGGAGGGTCGAGGGCCAAAAACATTCAGTACTTC
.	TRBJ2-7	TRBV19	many	CARRGLAHYEQYF	TGTGCCAGGAGGGGGCTAGCGCACTACGAGCAGTACTTC
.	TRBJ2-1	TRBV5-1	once	CASSFVGDGDEQFF	TGCGCCAGCAGCTTTGTGGGGGATGGTGATGAGCAGTTCTTC
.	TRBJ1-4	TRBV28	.	CASLGADTTNEKLFF	TGTGCCAGCTTGGGGGCCGATACGACTAATGAAAAACTGTTTTTT
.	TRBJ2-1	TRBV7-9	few	CASSSSQNEQFF	TGTGCCAGCAGCTCTAGCCAGAATGAGCAGTTCTTC
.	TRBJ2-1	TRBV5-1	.	CASSLEIGAHEQFF	TGCGCCAGCAGCTTGGAGATCGGTGCGCATGAGCAGTTCTTC
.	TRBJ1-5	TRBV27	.	CASSFRGRQPQHF	TGTGCCAGCAGTTTTAGGGGTCGTCAGCCCCAGCATTTT
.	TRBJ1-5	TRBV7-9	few	CASSFDGNQPQHF	TGTGCCAGCAGCTTTGACGGCAATCAGCCCCAGCATTTT
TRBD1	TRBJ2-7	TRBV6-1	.	CASRQQGDSYEQYF	TGTGCCAGCAGGCAACAGGGGGACTCCTACGAGCAGTACTTC
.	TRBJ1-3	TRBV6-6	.	CASSYSSGAGNTIYF	TGTGCCAGCAGTTACAGTTCCGGGGCTGGAAACACCATATATTTT
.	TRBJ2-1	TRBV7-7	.	CASSRQVRNEQFF	TGTGCCAGCAGCCGTCAGGTCCGCAATGAGCAGTTCTTC
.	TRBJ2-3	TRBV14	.	CASSHDAHSTDTQYF	TGTGCCAGCAGCCATGACGCGCATAGCACAGATACGCAGTATTTT
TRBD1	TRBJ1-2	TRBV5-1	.	CASSSLDRGLLTF	TGCGCCAGCAGCTCCTTGGACAGGGGCCTTCTGACCTTC
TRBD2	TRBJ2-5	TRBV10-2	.	CASSEGRREELETQYF	TGCGCCAGCAGTGAGGGGCGGCGGGAGGAGCTGGAGACCCAGTACTTC
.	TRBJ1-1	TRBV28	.	CASSPAGGGTEAFF	TGTGCCAGCAGCCCAGCCGGGGGCGGTACTGAAGCTTTCTTT
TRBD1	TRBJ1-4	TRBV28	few	CASSLRGQGVNEKLFF	TGTGCCAGCAGTTTACGAGGACAGGGCGTTAATGAAAAACTGTTTTTT
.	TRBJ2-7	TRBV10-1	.	CASSVLGAYEQYF	TGCGCCAGCAGTGTTCTGGGAGCCTACGAGCAGTACTTC
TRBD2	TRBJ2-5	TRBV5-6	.	CASSSKGGRARETQYF	TGTGCCAGCAGCTCAAAGGGCGGGAGGGCGAGGGAGACCCAGTACTTC
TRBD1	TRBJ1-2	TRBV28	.	CASSPTQGTGGLGYTF	TGTGCCAGCAGCCCGACACAAGGGACAGGGGGGCTCGGCTACACCTTC
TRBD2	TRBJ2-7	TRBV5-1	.	CASSSGTSGVSLEQYF	TGCGCCAGCAGCTCCGGGACTAGCGGGGTGAGCCTGGAGCAGTACTTC
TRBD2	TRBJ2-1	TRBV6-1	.	CASSGGGSGYPEQFF	TGTGCCAGCAGTGGGGGTGGTAGCGGGTACCCTGAGCAGTTCTTC
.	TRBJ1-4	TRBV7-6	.	CASSLEAPGVGLNEKLFF	TGTGCCAGCAGCTTAGAAGCCCCAGGGGTAGGACTGAATGAAAAACTGTTTTTT